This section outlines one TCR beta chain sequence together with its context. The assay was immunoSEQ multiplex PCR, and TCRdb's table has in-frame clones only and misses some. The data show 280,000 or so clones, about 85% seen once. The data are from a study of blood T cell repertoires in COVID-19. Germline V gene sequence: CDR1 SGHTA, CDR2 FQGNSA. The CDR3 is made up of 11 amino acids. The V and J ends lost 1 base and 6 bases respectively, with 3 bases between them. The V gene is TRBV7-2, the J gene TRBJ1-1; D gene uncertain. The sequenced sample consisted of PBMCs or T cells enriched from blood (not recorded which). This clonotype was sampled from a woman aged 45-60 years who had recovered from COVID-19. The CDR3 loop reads CASSLVAEAFF. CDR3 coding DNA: TGTGCCAGCAGCTTAGTAGCTGAAGCTTTCTTT.